This T cell receptor (beta chain) was sequenced during a study of blood T cell repertoires in COVID-19. This clone was counted a single time. Assay used: immunoSEQ multiplex PCR; TCRdb lists only in-frame clones, some missing. The data contain roughly 220,000 clones, about 86% of them singletons. V was cut by 0 bases and J by 2 bases, with 20 bases left in between. Germline V CDR1 and CDR2: LNHNV, YYDKDF (reference sequence). This CDR3 is 18 amino acids long. The sample was PBMCs or T cells enriched from blood (not recorded which). J is TRBJ2-7 and V is TRBV15; D not certain. The TCR sequence derives from a woman in her forties or fifties with acute COVID-19. The DNA of the CDR3 is TGTGCCACCAGCAGAGATCAGGTTTCATGGCAGTACCCCTACGAGCAGTACTTC. Its protein is CATSRDQVSWQYPYEQYF.